These T cell receptor beta chains were read from a single sample in a study of cytomegalovirus exposure and HLA in healthy donors. Measured with immunoSEQ multiplex PCR; TCRdb has only the in-frame clones, and not every one. Seen here are over 150,000 clones, around 90% observed once, and the top ten hold under 0.95%. Sequenced input: PBMCs. The receptors were gathered from a woman in her thirties in good health and CMV-seronegative. CDR3s include the opening cysteine and the closing phenylalanine or tryptophan. D genes are given only for firm matches. The size entry is marked missing in some rows and otherwise reads once, few, many or a size class.

d_call: -; clone_size: -; j_call: TRBJ1-3; v_call: TRBV6-5; cdr3_length: 15; cdr3_nt: TGTGCCAGCAGTTCTGGGGCGGCGCCGCGAAACACCATATATTTT; cdr3_aa: CASSSGAAPRNTIYF
d_call: TRBD1; clone_size: -; j_call: TRBJ1-1; v_call: TRBV10-2; cdr3_length: 13; cdr3_nt: TGCGCCACCGGACAGGGGGGGTACACTGAAGCTTTCTTT; cdr3_aa: CATGQGGYTEAFF
d_call: -; clone_size: few; j_call: TRBJ1-5; v_call: TRBV10-2; cdr3_length: 15; cdr3_nt: TGCGCCAGCAGTGGCCCGGTGCCCGAGAATCAGCCCCAGCATTTT; cdr3_aa: CASSGPVPENQPQHF
d_call: -; clone_size: -; j_call: TRBJ2-3; v_call: TRBV11-2; cdr3_length: 13; cdr3_nt: TGTGCCAGCAGTCACTACCTCCCAGATACGCAGTATTTT; cdr3_aa: CASSHYLPDTQYF
d_call: -; clone_size: -; j_call: TRBJ2-7; v_call: TRBV28; cdr3_length: 14; cdr3_nt: TGTGCCGGCAGTTTAGTTTCCAGGCTCCACGAGCAGTACTTC; cdr3_aa: CAGSLVSRLHEQYF
d_call: TRBD1; clone_size: -; j_call: TRBJ1-5; v_call: TRBV7-6; cdr3_length: 15; cdr3_nt: TGTGCCAGCAGCTTAGGGGACAGGGTAGATCAGCCCCAGCATTTT; cdr3_aa: CASSLGDRVDQPQHF
d_call: -; clone_size: -; j_call: TRBJ2-1; v_call: TRBV20-1; cdr3_length: 11; cdr3_nt: TGCAGTGCAGAACGACAGAATGAGCAGTTCTTC; cdr3_aa: CSAERQNEQFF
d_call: TRBD1; clone_size: -; j_call: TRBJ1-6; v_call: TRBV5-6; cdr3_length: 14; cdr3_nt: TGTGCCAGCAGCGCTGGACAGGGGCCTCGTAATGTACACTTT; cdr3_aa: CASSAGQGPRNVHF
d_call: TRBD1; clone_size: -; j_call: TRBJ1-6; v_call: TRBV18; cdr3_length: 15; cdr3_nt: TGTGCCAGCTCACCTAAGGGGGCGGGGAATTCACCCCTCCACTTT; cdr3_aa: CASSPKGAGNSPLHF
d_call: TRBD1; clone_size: -; j_call: TRBJ1-5; v_call: TRBV6-1; cdr3_length: 15; cdr3_nt: TGTGCCAGCAGGGCCCTGGACAGGAGCAATCAGCCCCAGCATTTT; cdr3_aa: CASRALDRSNQPQHF
d_call: -; clone_size: -; j_call: TRBJ2-1; v_call: TRBV9; cdr3_length: 17; cdr3_nt: TGTGCCAGCAGCGCGGGGATAGGGTTGGGTTCCTACAATGAGCAGTTCTTC; cdr3_aa: CASSAGIGLGSYNEQFF
d_call: TRBD2; clone_size: -; j_call: TRBJ2-7; v_call: TRBV7-8; cdr3_length: 14; cdr3_nt: TGTGCCAGCAGCACCAACACCGGGGGGACGGAGCAGTACTTC; cdr3_aa: CASSTNTGGTEQYF
d_call: -; clone_size: -; j_call: TRBJ1-2; v_call: TRBV4-3; cdr3_length: 15; cdr3_nt: TGCGCCAGCAGCCAAGACGGAGGCAACCACTATGGCTACACCTTC; cdr3_aa: CASSQDGGNHYGYTF
d_call: -; clone_size: -; j_call: TRBJ2-3; v_call: TRBV7-2; cdr3_length: 15; cdr3_nt: TGTGCCAGCAGCCCCGCCGGTTCGGTTGCAGATACGCAGTATTTT; cdr3_aa: CASSPAGSVADTQYF
d_call: TRBD1; clone_size: -; j_call: TRBJ1-2; v_call: TRBV30; cdr3_length: 12; cdr3_nt: TGTGCCTGCTCGGACAGGGGGTATGGCTACACCTTC; cdr3_aa: CACSDRGYGYTF
d_call: TRBD1; clone_size: -; j_call: TRBJ2-2; v_call: TRBV29-1; cdr3_length: 15; cdr3_nt: TGCAGCGTCGGGGCCGGGACAGGGTACACCGGGGAGCTGTTTTTT; cdr3_aa: CSVGAGTGYTGELFF
d_call: -; clone_size: -; j_call: TRBJ2-5; v_call: TRBV7-9; cdr3_length: 13; cdr3_nt: TGTGCCAGCAGCCAGAGACAGGCGGGGACCCAGTACTTC; cdr3_aa: CASSQRQAGTQYF
d_call: -; clone_size: -; j_call: TRBJ2-1; v_call: TRBV29-1; cdr3_length: 13; cdr3_nt: TGCAGCGTCCACAGGGAAGGGCGAAATGAGCAGTTCTTC; cdr3_aa: CSVHREGRNEQFF
d_call: TRBD1; clone_size: -; j_call: TRBJ1-5; v_call: TRBV19; cdr3_length: 16; cdr3_nt: TGTGCCAGTAGTAGAACAGGGGGGAACCTTAATCAGCCCCAGCATTTT; cdr3_aa: CASSRTGGNLNQPQHF
d_call: -; clone_size: -; j_call: TRBJ2-1; v_call: TRBV7-3; cdr3_length: 13; cdr3_nt: TGTGCCAGCAGGGACTTATCCTCCAATGAGCAGTTCTTC; cdr3_aa: CASRDLSSNEQFF
d_call: TRBD2; clone_size: -; j_call: TRBJ2-3; v_call: TRBV7-9; cdr3_length: 18; cdr3_nt: TGTGCCAGCAGAGCTCCACTAGCGGGAGGATCTGGCACAGATACGCAGTATTTT; cdr3_aa: CASRAPLAGGSGTDTQYF
d_call: -; clone_size: -; j_call: TRBJ1-5; v_call: TRBV2; cdr3_length: 15; cdr3_nt: TGTGCCAGCACCCAAGGCGGGGGGCGCAATCAGCCCCAGCATTTT; cdr3_aa: CASTQGGGRNQPQHF
d_call: -; clone_size: -; j_call: TRBJ2-5; v_call: TRBV27; cdr3_length: 13; cdr3_nt: TGTGCCAGCAGTTTAGGAAGGGGAGAGACCCAGTACTTC; cdr3_aa: CASSLGRGETQYF